The 21 T cell receptor delta chains below were found in one sample sequenced in a study of γδ T cells in repeated Plasmodium falciparum infection. Flow sorting of PBMC yielded separate Vgamma9/Vdelta2+ and Vdelta2-negative gammadelta T cell populations for bulk repertoire analysis. TCRdb re-called the multiplex PCR reads via CATT. The sample has 50,000 to 65,000 delta-chain clones, around 1.7% seen once. Sequenced input: gamma-delta T cells from blood. All receptors come from a pool of human donors (malaria-infected and uninfected, not separated).

This clone was seen many times. An end of the junction differs from the germline gene, which may be a read error. In the same sample, other DNA sequences code for this CDR3. This chain uses TRDV1 with TRDJ1; TRDD3 aligns across 9 bases. This CDR3 is built from 23 residues. Germline V gene lookup returns CDR1 TSWWSYY and CDR2 QGS. CDR3 sequence reads: CALGRIVPKWGRMMGGYTYKLIF. The CDR3 DNA sequence: TGTGCTCTTGGGAGGATCGTTCCTAAGTGGGGCCGGATGATGGGGGGATACACCTATAAACTCATCTTT.

Comments on this clone: TCRdb's protein, taken from a much larger clone, differs from this DNA's translation at residue 15, likely owing to a read error; the protein displayed comes from the DNA. The chain links TRDV1 to TRDJ1; the D call may be TRDD2 or TRDD3 (5 bases each). Since TCRdb gives no J gene, matching the DNA to germline was used here to assign it. The CDR3 has 19 residues. Germline CDR1 is TSWWSYY and CDR2 is QGS. The CDR3 loop reads CALGDPSPFGRGYTGKLIF. In DNA form, the CDR3 reads TGTGCTCTTGGGGACCCAAGTCCCTTCGGGAGGGGGTACACCGGTAAACTCATCTTT.

This clone appeared a few times. TCRdb's entry gives the protein of a much larger clone, which mismatches this DNA's translation at residue 12, likely from a read error; the protein reported here is translated from the DNA. The chain employs TRDV2 and TRDJ1; D is undetermined. Germline matching of the DNA provided the J gene here, since TCRdb leaves it blank. Germline CDR1 and CDR2: GEAIGNYY and EKD. The CDR3 consists of 22 residues. Trimming stripped 0 bases from V and 1 base from J, with 32 bases between. DNA for the CDR3: TGTGCCTGTGACACCATTAACCCCTCCGTACTGAGGGAAGGTCCGCTCACCGATAAACTCATCTTT. This sequence encodes CACDTINPSVLREGPLTDKLIF.

At least ten counts were recorded for this clone. The protein TCRdb gives is from a much larger clone and does not agree with this DNA's translation at residue 12, likely a read error; the protein shown here comes from the DNA. J is TRDJ1 and V is TRDV1; D possibly corresponds to TRDD2 (5 bases). No J gene was available from TCRdb, and it was assigned here by a germline match of the DNA. The V end lost 4 bases, the J end lost 3 bases, and 30 bases lay between the germline ends. Germline lookup yields CDR1 TSWWSYY and CDR2 QGS. The length of the CDR3 is 20 residues. CDR3 in amino acids: CALGVFSDPSTPLESDKLIF. For the CDR3, the DNA is TGTGCTCTTGGGGTCTTCAGCGATCCTTCAACGCCGCTGGAGTCCGATAAACTCATCTTT.

This clone was found many times. TCRdb's entry gives the protein of a much larger clone, which mismatches this DNA's translation at residue 13, likely from a read error; the protein reported here is translated from the DNA. The gene calls are TRDV1 and TRDJ1, with TRDD3 as a possible D gene (6 bases). The CDR3 has 21 residues. Germline loops: CDR1 TSWWSYY, CDR2 QGS. V was cut by 2 bases and J by 4 bases, with 32 bases left in between. The DNA for the CDR3 is TGTGCTCTTGGGGAAGCTACGTTTAGAGGGGTTTGGGGGGGCCAAAGCGATAAACTCATCTTT. It specifies CALGEATFRGVWGGQSDKLIF.

The sample holds many counts of this clone. This likely came from a read error, as a far larger clone is one base away. Different DNA sequences within this sample yield the same CDR3. The genes are TRDV1 and TRDJ1; TRDD3 might be the D (5 bases). This CDR3 contains 22 residues. Trimming removed 5 bases from V and 2 bases from J, with 36 bases in between. Germline V gives CDR1 TSWWSYY, CDR2 QGS. The CDR3: CALGQSLLLRSHLYWKTDKLIF. In DNA form, the CDR3 reads TGTGCTCTTGGGCAAAGCTTACTACTCAGGAGCCACCTATACTGGAAGACCGATAAACTCATCTTT.

To note about this clone: This sequence is one base from a far larger clone and is likely a read error. Within the sample, other DNA sequences also encode this same CDR3. V and J are TRDV2 and TRDJ1; 8 positions match TRDD3. No J gene is reported in TCRdb; it was inferred here by comparing the DNA with germline. The germline CDR1 and CDR2 sequences are GEAIGNYY and EKD. With V trimmed by 3 bases and J by 0 bases, 47 bases remained unmatched. The length of the CDR3 is 29 residues. CDR3 nucleotides: TGTGCCTGTGACCCTGCCTTCCGGCCCAATGGAGTAGAGCCCTTACTGGGGGCCGATGCTGACCTATACACCGATAAACTCATCTTT. This encodes CACDPAFRPNGVEPLLGADADLYTDKLIF.

This clone occurred a few times. The amino acid sequence in TCRdb belongs to a much larger clone and departs from this DNA's translation at residue 5, likely a sequencing read error; the sequence shown is translated from the DNA. The V call is TRDV1, the J call TRDJ1; 11 bases align to TRDD3. Germline-derived CDR1 and CDR2 are TSWWSYY and QGS. V was clipped by 4 bases and J by 0 bases; unmatched bases: 22. The CDR3 is 22 amino acids. CDR3 sequence: CALGGQPTNLLLGDKNTDKLIF. CDR3 DNA sequence: TGTGCTCTTGGGGGACAACCTACCAACCTTCTACTGGGGGATAAGAACACCGATAAACTCATCTTT.

This clone is deemed medium-sized (0.01 to 0.1%). Other DNA sequences in the sample encode the same CDR3. The rearrangement joins TRDV3 to TRDJ1; the D call may be TRDD2 or TRDD3 (9 bases each). The CDR3 loop spans 19 amino acids. The V gene lost 3 bases and the J gene lost 1 base, with 30 bases spanning the gap. From germline, CDR1 is TVYSNPD and CDR2 GDNSRS (reference sequence). The CDR3 sequence: CAFAAFLLGDTLITDKLIF. The CDR3 DNA reads as TGTGCCTTCGCGGCCTTCCTACTTGGGGATACGCTAATCACCGATAAACTCATCTTT. The whole variable domain, filled in from reference TRDV3 and TRDJ1, reads CDKVTQSSPDQTVASGSEVVLLCTYDTVYSNPDLFWYRIRPDYSFQFVFYGDNSRSEGADFTQGRFSVKHILTQKAFHLVISPVRTEDSATYYCAFAAFLLGDTLITDKLIFGKGTRVTVEP.

This clone was detected many times. The identical CDR3 is also encoded by other nucleotide sequences in the sample. V gene TRDV1 combines with J gene TRDJ1; 13 nucleotides align to TRDD3. There are 23 residues in the CDR3. V lost 0 bases to trimming and J lost 0 bases; unmatched junction nucleotides: 19. Per the germline V gene, CDR1 is TSWWSYY and CDR2 is QGS. The CDR3 loop reads CALGELRNCGYWGIRRYTDKLIF. The CDR3 nucleotides read TGTGCTCTTGGGGAACTAAGGAACTGCGGTTACTGGGGGATACGCCGGTACACCGATAAACTCATCTTT.

Ten or more counts support this clone. For this DNA, TCRdb reports the protein of a much larger clone, which diverges at residue 15, most likely from a read error; the protein presented here is translated directly from the DNA. J is TRDJ1 and V is TRDV1; D is ambiguous. The CDR3 totals 16 residues. The germline V gene encodes CDR1 TSWWSYY and CDR2 QGS. CDR3 in amino acids: CALGEPRWTNTDKLTF. The CDR3 DNA sequence: TGTGCTCTTGGGGAACCGAGATGGACAAACACCGATAAACTCACCTTT.

Of note for this clone: The TCRdb record carries a much larger clone's protein, which differs from this DNA's translation at residue 20; a read error is the likely cause, and the protein listed here is the DNA translation. The J gene is uncalled and the V gene is TRDV1; the D call TRDD3 from the table was never checked on the DNA. CDR1 is TSWWSYY, CDR2 QGS, per germline. The CDR3 length is 21 residues. CDR3 protein: CALGERPYRIGVLAYTDKLTF. In nucleotides, the CDR3 is TGTGCTCTTGGGGAACGTCCCTACCGGATAGGCGTACTTGCGTACACCGATAAACTCACCTTT.

With regard to this clone: It is likely a read error: a sequence one base away is far more abundant. The sample has other DNA sequences that encode this CDR3 too. V gene TRDV1 combines with J gene TRDJ1, with 10 bases aligning to TRDD3. TCRdb is silent on the J gene; assignment here came from matching the DNA to germline. The CDR3 has 21 residues. Germline CDR1 TSWWSYY, CDR2 QGS. The CDR3 region has the DNA TGTGCTATTGGAGAACTAGATCATACTGTTATCGGGGGATACGGCACCGATAAACTCATCTTT. Translated, it gives CAIGELDHTVIGGYGTDKLIF.

This clone has ten or more counts. TCRdb's entry gives the protein of a much larger clone, which mismatches this DNA's translation at residue 6, likely from a read error; the protein reported here is translated from the DNA. This chain connects TRDV1 to TRDJ1, with TRDD3 identical over 9 bases. This CDR3 has 19 residues. Germline V gene data show CDR1 as TSWWSYY and CDR2 as QGS. V dropped 1 base and J dropped 1; count of bases not matched to a gene: 13. The CDR3 spells CALGEPPIGGDTSTDKLIF. The CDR3 DNA is TGTGCTCTTGGGGAACCGCCAATCGGGGGGGATACATCCACCGATAAACTCATCTTT.

This clone was seen ten or more times. TCRdb pairs this DNA with a much larger clone's protein that differs at residue 9, likely a read error; the protein shown was translated from the DNA. The chain joins TRDV1 to TRDJ1; D is ambiguous. This CDR3 has 18 residues. Germline loops: CDR1 TSWWSYY, CDR2 QGS. V lost 0 bases, J lost 0 bases, and 17 bases lay in between. The CDR3 bases are TGTGCTCTTGGGGAACTAAAATGGAGGATGTCCGACACCGATAAACTCATCTTT. Protein product: CALGELKWRMSDTDKLIF.

This clone was seen at least ten times. The TCRdb protein comes from a much larger clone and disagrees with this DNA's translation at residue 9, likely due to a read error; the protein given here is derived from the DNA. The chain couples TRDV1 to TRDJ1, with D possibly matching TRDD3 (6 bases). This CDR3 has 18 amino acids. Germline V CDR1 and CDR2: TSWWSYY, QGS. The CDR3 DNA reads TGTGCTCTTGTGGAATGGGGATCGGGTCCCGTGTACACCGATAAACTCATCTTT. This translates into CALVEWGSGPVYTDKLIF.

With regard to this clone: The protein held in TCRdb is that of a much larger clone and does not match this DNA's translation at residue 12, likely because of a read error; the protein shown is translated from the DNA. The chain has TRDV1 and TRDJ1; 8 nucleotides line up with TRDD3. Since TCRdb gives no J gene, matching the DNA to germline was used here to assign it. The CDR3 spans 24 residues. Germline V gene sequence: CDR1 TSWWSYY, CDR2 QGS. Trimming at V came to 5 bases and at J to 5 bases, leaving 37 bases not matched to a gene. DNA of the CDR3: TGTGCTCTTGGGCCTACGACCTTCGGTCGTACTGAGGGATACGCGTCTTTGGGTGGGGATAAACTCATCTTT. The encoded protein is CALGPTTFGRTEGYASLGGDKLIF.

This clone has more than one count but fewer than ten. The chain uses TRDV1 and TRDJ1; TRDD3 agrees at 8 bases. Germline matching of the DNA provided the J gene here, since TCRdb leaves it blank. This CDR3 has 22 residues. Trimming cost V 2 bases and J 0 bases; bases outside gene matches: 23. Germline V lookup: CDR1 TSWWSYY, CDR2 QGS. In DNA, the CDR3 is TGTGCTCTTGGGGAAAGGCCTCTACTACCCGAGATCTACTGGGGGGACACCGATAAACTCATCTTT. The encoded protein is CALGERPLLPEIYWGDTDKLIF.

Remarks on this clone: The protein given by TCRdb reflects a much larger clone and differs at residue 20 from this DNA's translation, likely from a read error; the protein shown is the DNA's translation. The V gene is given as TRDV3, and no J gene call is available; the table's D gene call, TRDD3, was not cross checked with the DNA. This CDR3 contains 21 residues. Germline V gene data show CDR1 as TVYSNPD and CDR2 as GDNSRS (reference sequence). The CDR3 here is CAFTRPEPSTGGYANTDKLTF. The CDR3 coding sequence is TGTGCCTTTACTAGACCCGAACCCTCTACTGGGGGATACGCGAACACCGATAAACTCACCTTT.

This clone has just a few counts. The protein TCRdb gives is from a much larger clone and does not agree with this DNA's translation at residue 3, likely a read error; the protein shown here comes from the DNA. The chain combines TRDV3 with TRDJ1; 12 bases align to TRDD3. Here the J gene was assigned by germline matching of the DNA, as TCRdb has none. Germline V gives CDR1 TVYSNPD, CDR2 GDNSRS (reference sequence). This CDR3 spans 21 amino acids. V lost 5 bases and J lost 6; bases outside the gene matches: 31. The CDR3, as DNA: TGTGCCCTTCCCTCCCGTTCGGAACATACTGGGGGATACAGGGCCAGATATAAACTCATCTTT. It translates to CALPSRSEHTGGYRARYKLIF.

The table lists this clone with a few counts. A far larger clone is a single base away, which makes a read error likely. Different DNA sequences within this sample yield the same CDR3. The rearrangement uses TRDV1 and TRDJ1, with 8 positions matching TRDD3. V gave up 3 bases and J gave up 4 bases; unmatched junction bases: 22. Germline loops: CDR1 TSWWSYY, CDR2 QGS. The CDR3 runs 20 residues. The CDR3: CALGEQGLYGVLGGGDKLIF. The CDR3 bases are TGTGCTCTTGGGGAGCAAGGACTTTACGGCGTACTGGGGGGAGGCGATAAACTCATCTTT.